The T cell receptor beta chain under discussion was sequenced for a study of a mutant IDH1 vaccine in newly diagnosed glioma. On the study more broadly: Eight vaccine injections were given to patients in weeks 1, 3, 5, 7, 11, 15, 19 and 23. Patients were started on vaccination 4-6 weeks after radiotherapy alone, or with temozolomide cycles.

A remark on this clone: No antigen is known for it.

Study findings and constraints: There seemed to be no relation between pseudoprogression and changes in top peripheral T cell clonotypes. Patients mounted vaccine-induced immune responses in approximately 94% of cases.

TCRdb's copy holds only in-frame clones and misses some; the assay was immunoSEQ multiplex PCR. This sample has tens of thousands of clones, with roughly four fifths found just once. CDR3 length: 13 amino acids. Germline V gene sequence: CDR1 MNHNY, CDR2 SVGAGI (reference sequence). Between the trimmed V and J ends, which lost 2 bases and 4 bases, there was a span of 8 bases. Sample time point: week 23, last vaccination. Every single dose of the vaccine, 300 ug of mutant IDH1 20-mer peptide, came with topical imiquimod. The receptor was isolated from a man in his forties with glioma. This chain joins TRBV6-6 and TRBJ1-1, with D uncertain. Sample: PBMCs, taken from a glioma patient whose treatment included an IDH1 peptide vaccine. The CDR3 bases are TGTGCCAGCAGTTACCCCCAGCTCACTGAAGCTTTCTTT. Translating it yields CASSYPQLTEAFF.